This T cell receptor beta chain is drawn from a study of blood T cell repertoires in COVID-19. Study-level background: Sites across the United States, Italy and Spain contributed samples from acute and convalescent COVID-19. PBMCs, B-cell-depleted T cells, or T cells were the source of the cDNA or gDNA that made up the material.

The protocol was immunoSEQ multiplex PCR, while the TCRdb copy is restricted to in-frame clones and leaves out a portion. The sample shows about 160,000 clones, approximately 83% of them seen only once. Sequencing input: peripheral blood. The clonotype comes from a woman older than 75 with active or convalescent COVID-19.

CDR3 in amino acids: CASSEGTGKETQYF. The CDR3 DNA is TGTGCCAGCAGCGAGGGGACAGGGAAAGAGACCCAGTACTTC. The V call is TRBV7-3, the J call TRBJ2-5; 9 bases fit TRBD1. V was pared by 5 bases and J by 3 bases, with 4 bases of the junction left unmatched. CDR3 length equals 14 residues. The germline V gene has CDR1 SGHTA and CDR2 FQGTGA.